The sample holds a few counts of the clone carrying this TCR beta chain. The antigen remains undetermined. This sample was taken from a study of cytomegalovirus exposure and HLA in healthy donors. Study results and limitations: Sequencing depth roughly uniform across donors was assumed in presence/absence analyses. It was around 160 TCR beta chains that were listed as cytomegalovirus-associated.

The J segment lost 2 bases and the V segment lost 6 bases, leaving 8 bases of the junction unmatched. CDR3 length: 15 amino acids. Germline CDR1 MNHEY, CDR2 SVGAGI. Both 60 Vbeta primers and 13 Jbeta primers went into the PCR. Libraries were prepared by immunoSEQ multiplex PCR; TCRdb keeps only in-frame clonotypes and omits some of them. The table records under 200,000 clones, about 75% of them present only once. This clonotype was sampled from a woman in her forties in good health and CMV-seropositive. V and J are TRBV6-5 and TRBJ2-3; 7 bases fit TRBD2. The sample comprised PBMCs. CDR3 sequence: CASSPGEGHTDTQYF. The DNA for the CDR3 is TGTGCCAGCAGCCCCGGGGAGGGGCACACAGATACGCAGTATTTT.